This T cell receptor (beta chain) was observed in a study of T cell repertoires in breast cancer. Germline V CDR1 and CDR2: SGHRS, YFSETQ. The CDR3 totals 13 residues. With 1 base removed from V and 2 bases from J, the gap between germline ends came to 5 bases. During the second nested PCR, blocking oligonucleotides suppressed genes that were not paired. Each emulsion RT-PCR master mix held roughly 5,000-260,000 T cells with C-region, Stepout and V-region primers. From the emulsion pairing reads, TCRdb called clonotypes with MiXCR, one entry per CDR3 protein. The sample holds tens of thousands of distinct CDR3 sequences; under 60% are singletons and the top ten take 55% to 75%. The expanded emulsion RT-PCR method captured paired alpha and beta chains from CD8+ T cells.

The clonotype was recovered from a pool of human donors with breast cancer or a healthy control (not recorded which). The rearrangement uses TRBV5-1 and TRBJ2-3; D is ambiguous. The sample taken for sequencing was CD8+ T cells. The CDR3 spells CASSLRVTDTQYF. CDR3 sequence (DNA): TGCGCCAGCAGCTTGAGGGTCACAGATACGCAGTATTTT.